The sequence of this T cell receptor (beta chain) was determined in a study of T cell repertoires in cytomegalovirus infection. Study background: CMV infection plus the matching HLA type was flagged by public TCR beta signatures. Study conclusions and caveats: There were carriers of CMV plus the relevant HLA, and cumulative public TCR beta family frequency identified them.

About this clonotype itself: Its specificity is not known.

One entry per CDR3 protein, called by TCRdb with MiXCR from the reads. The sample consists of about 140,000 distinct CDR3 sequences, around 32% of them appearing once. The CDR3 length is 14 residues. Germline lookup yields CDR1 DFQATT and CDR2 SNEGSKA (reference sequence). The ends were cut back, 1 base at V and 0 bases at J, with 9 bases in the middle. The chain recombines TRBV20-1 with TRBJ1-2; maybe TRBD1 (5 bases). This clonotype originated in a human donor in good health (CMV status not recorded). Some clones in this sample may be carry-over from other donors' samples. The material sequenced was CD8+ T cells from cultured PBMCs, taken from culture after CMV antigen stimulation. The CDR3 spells CSARGGEPNYGYTF. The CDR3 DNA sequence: TGCAGTGCTAGAGGGGGGGAACCTAACTATGGCTACACCTTC.